This T cell receptor (beta chain) was documented in a study of early T cells in non-severe SARS-CoV-2 infection. Turning to the study itself: Sequencing input comprised bulk RNA from unsorted whole blood; chain pairing was not available.

The germline V gene encodes CDR1 DFQATT and CDR2 SNEGSKA (reference sequence). The CDR3 loop spans 11 amino acids. The V end was cut by 1 base, the J end by 7 bases, with 7 bases between. TCRdb re-called the 5' RACE reads with MiXCR, one entry per CDR3 protein. The data show roughly 75,000 distinct CDR3 sequences, over 9.5% seen once. The source material was whole blood. This sequence joins TRBV20-1 and TRBJ1-1; a weak D match, TRBD1 (5 bases). This TCR came from an adult who was a healthcare worker with PCR-confirmed SARS-CoV-2 infection or an uninfected control (not recorded which). The CDR3 sequence is CSARGGDEAFF. CDR3 nucleotides: TGCAGTGCTAGAGGGGGGGATGAAGCTTTCTTT.